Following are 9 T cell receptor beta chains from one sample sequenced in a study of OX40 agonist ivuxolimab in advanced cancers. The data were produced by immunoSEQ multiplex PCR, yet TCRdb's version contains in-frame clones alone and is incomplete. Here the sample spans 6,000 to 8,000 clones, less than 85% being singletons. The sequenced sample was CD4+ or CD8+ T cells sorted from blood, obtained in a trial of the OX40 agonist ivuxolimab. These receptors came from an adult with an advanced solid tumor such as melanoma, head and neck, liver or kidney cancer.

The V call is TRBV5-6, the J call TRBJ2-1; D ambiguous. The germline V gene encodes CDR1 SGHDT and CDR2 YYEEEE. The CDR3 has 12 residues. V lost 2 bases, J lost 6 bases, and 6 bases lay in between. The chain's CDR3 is CASSFGSNEQFF. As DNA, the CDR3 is TGTGCCAGCAGCTTCGGCAGCAATGAGCAGTTCTTC.

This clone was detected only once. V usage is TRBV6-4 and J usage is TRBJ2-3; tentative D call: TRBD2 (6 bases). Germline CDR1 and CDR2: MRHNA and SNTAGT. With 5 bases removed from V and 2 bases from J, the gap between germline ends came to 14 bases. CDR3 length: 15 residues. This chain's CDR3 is CASSPTSSYTDTQYF. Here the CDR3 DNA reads TGTGCCAGCAGTCCTACTAGCAGCTACACAGATACGCAGTATTTT.

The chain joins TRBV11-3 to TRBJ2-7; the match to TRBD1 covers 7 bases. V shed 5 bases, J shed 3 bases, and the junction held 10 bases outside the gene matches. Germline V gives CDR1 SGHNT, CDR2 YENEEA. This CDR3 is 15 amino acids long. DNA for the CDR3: TGTGCCAGCAGCCCCCGGGACAGACGTATCTACGAGCAGTACTTC. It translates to CASSPRDRRIYEQYF.

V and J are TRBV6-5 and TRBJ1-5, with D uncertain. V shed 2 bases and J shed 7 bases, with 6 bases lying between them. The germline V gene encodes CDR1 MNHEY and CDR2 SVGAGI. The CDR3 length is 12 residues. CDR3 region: CASSYPLQPQHF. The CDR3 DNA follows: TGTGCCAGCAGTTACCCCTTACAGCCCCAGCATTTT.

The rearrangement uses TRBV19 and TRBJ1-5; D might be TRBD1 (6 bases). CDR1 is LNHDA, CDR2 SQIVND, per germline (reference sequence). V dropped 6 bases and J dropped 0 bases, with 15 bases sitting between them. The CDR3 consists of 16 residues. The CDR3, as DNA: TGTGCCAGTAGCCCACGGGGGGCGGATAGCAATCAGCCCCAGCATTTT. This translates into CASSPRGADSNQPQHF.

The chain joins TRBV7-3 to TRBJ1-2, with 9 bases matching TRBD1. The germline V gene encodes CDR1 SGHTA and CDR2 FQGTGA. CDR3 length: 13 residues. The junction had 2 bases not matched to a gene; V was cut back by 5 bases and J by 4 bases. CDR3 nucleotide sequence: TGTGCCAGCAGCCAGACAGGGGGCTATGGCTACACCTTC. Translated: CASSQTGGYGYTF.

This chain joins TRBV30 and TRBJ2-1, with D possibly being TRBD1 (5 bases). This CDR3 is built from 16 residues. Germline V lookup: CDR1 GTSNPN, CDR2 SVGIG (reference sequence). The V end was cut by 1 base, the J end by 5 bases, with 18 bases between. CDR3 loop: CAWSGLTAMKNNEQFF. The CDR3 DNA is TGTGCCTGGAGTGGTTTGACAGCCATGAAAAACAATGAGCAGTTCTTC. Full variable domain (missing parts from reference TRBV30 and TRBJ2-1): SQTIHQWPATLVQPVGSPLSLECTVEGTSNPNLYWYRQAAGRGLQLLFYSVGIGQISSEVPQNLSASRPQDRQFILSSKKLLLSDSGFYLCAWSGLTAMKNNEQFFGPGTRLTVL.

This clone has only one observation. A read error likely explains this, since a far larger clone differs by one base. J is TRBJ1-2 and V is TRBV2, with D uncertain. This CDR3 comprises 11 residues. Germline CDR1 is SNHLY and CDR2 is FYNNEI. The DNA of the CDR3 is TGTGCCATCAGTGAGAATGAAGAACCACCCTTC. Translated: CAISENEEPPF.

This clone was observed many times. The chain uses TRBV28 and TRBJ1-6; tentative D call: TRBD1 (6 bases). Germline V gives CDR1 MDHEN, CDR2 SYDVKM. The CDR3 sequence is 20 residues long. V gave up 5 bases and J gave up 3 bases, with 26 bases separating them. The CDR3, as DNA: TGTGCCAGCAGTCCCCACAGGGAGGGCTATGGATCCCTCTATAATTCACCCCTCCACTTT. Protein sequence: CASSPHREGYGSLYNSPLHF.